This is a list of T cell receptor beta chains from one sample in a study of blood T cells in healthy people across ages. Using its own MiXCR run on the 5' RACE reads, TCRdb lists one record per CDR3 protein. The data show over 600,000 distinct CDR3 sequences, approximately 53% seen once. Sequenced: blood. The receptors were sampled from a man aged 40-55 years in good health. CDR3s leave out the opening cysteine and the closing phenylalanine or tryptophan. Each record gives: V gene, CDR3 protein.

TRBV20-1	SARDWGGRSDTQY
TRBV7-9	ASSLLSTETSYEQY
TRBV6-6	ASSLSRGVNNEQF
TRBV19	ASSVQDARSYNEQF
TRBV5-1	ASSSALRGEETQY
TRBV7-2	ASSLSTPDNEQY
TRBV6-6	ASSYSRGQVRDTQY
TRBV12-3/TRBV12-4	ASSFRTVLTYNEQF
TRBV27	ATMRGGYTDTQY
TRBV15	ATSRDQIGQGLPSYEQY
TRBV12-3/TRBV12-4	ASSESGIGTQY
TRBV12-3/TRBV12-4	ASSPSGLDTEAF
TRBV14	ASSRVGVLPGETQY
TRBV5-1	ASSASDRVGDGYT
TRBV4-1	ASSQVGTVYEQY
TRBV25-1	ASSELPPTAAANYGYT
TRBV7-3	ASSSNSLAGIYNEQY
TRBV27	ASSRGTSGSYNEQF
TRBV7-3	ASSSQTSGGQAETQY
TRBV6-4	ASSSYTGELF
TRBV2	ASRTAGYEQY
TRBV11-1	ASSRTVTLESYEQY
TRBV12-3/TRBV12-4	ASSDSNGRSYNEQF
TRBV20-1	SARDSLAVDTQY
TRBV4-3	ASSQILSGEQY